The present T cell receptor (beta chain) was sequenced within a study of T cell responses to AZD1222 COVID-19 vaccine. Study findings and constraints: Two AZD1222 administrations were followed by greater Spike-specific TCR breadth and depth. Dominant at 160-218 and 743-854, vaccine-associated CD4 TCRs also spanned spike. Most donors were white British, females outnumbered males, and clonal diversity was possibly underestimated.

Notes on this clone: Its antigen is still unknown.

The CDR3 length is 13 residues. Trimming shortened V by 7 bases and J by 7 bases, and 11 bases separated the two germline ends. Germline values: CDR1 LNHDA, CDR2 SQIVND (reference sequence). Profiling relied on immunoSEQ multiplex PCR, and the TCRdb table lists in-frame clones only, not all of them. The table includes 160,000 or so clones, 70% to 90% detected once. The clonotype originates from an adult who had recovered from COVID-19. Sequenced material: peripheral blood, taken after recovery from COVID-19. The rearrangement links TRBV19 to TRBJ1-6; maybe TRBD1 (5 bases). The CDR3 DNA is TGTGCCAGTACCCGGGGCTGGAATTCACCCCTCCACTTT. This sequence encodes CASTRGWNSPLHF.